The clone carrying this TCR beta chain was counted a few times. The antigen remains undetermined. Each CDR3 protein gets one entry after TCRdb re-called the reads with MiXCR. The table records 340,000 or so distinct CDR3 sequences, 20% to 25% of them present only once. This entry belongs to a study of T cell repertoires in cytomegalovirus infection. In the study overall: In the study, CMV epitopes included recently identified HLA-C-restricted and well-studied HLA-B-restricted ones. Whole-study results and caveats: Dominating the ex vivo response were TCR beta clonotypes that were CMV-specific and HLA-C-restricted. Individuals carrying CMV plus the relevant HLA were identified by cumulative frequency of public TCR beta families.

The CDR3 runs to 16 residues. Germline V gene data show CDR1 as SGHTA and CDR2 as FQGTGA. Germline trimming cut 4 bases from V and 9 bases from J; bases unmatched to any gene: 13. The chain has TRBV7-3 and TRBJ2-1; TRBD2 aligns across 9 bases. The sequence came from a human donor in good health (CMV status not recorded). Some clones in this sample may be carry-over from other donors' samples. This material consisted of cultured PBMCs, taken from culture after CMV antigen stimulation. In DNA form, the CDR3 reads TGTGCCAGCAGCTCTCTAGCGGGGTCGGGGGTCGGTGAGCAGTTCTTC. Protein: CASSSLAGSGVGEQFF.